The T cell receptor beta chain under discussion was sequenced for a study of prognosis after radiotherapy for stage I lung cancer. Study conclusions and caveats: A difference in TRBV and TRBJ gene usage was reportedly seen between patients with and without metastases.

This clonotype was seen many times. Its target is not known. TCR beta CDR3 amplification from genomic DNA was performed by two-round multiplex PCR. TRBV and TRBJ genes each had their own specific primers in first-round PCR. TCRdb reprocessed the multiplex PCR reads with MiXCR, giving one entry per CDR3 protein. Altogether about 16,000 distinct CDR3 sequences are present, about 43% being singletons, with the ten largest covering about two fifths. The ends lost 4 bases at V and 7 bases at J; junction bases unmatched: 8. Germline loops: CDR1 MGHRA, CDR2 YSYEKL. The CDR3 has 16 residues. The chain uses TRBV4-1 and TRBJ1-6; TRBD1 agrees at 9 bases. Sequences were derived from PBMCs, sampled before or after stereotactic body radiation therapy (not recorded which). The TCR sequence derives from a donor aged 50 or older with non-small cell lung cancer. The CDR3 DNA is TGCGCCAGCAGCCTTCGACAGGGGGTAGACAATTCACCCCTCCACTTT. Its protein is CASSLRQGVDNSPLHF.